Presented here are 11 T cell receptor beta chains from one specimen sequenced in a study of cytomegalovirus exposure and HLA in healthy donors. Clones were sequenced by immunoSEQ multiplex PCR, and TCRdb holds only the in-frame ones, with some missing. This table holds 300,000 to 400,000 clones, approximately 91% found once. The sequencing sample was made of PBMCs. These receptors all stem from a man aged 25 to 40 in good health and CMV-seronegative.

The chain has TRBV15 and TRBJ1-1; D unresolved. Per the germline V gene, CDR1 is LNHNV and CDR2 is YYDKDF (reference sequence). Trimming removed 0 bases from V and 0 bases from J, with 8 bases in between. The CDR3 consists of 15 residues. CDR3 in DNA: TGTGCCACCAGCAGAGACAGGTTCATGAACACTGAAGCTTTCTTT. Translating gives CATSRDRFMNTEAFF.

The chain employs TRBV5-5 and TRBJ1-2; TRBD1 agrees at 10 bases. The V segment lost 5 bases and the J segment 0 bases; nucleotides outside the gene matches: 13. The germline V gene encodes CDR1 SGHKS and CDR2 YYEKEE (reference sequence). The CDR3 has 18 amino acids. The CDR3 nucleotides are TGTGCCAGCAGTCCCGGGGCGGGACAGGGGATCCCTAACTATGGCTACACCTTC. Protein sequence: CASSPGAGQGIPNYGYTF.

The genes are TRBV2 and TRBJ1-2, with 10 bases that match TRBD1. J gave up 4 bases and V 3 bases, and 5 bases lay outside the gene matches. CDR1 SNHLY and CDR2 FYNNEI come from the germline V gene. The CDR3 consists of 15 residues. The CDR3 DNA is TGTGCCAGCAGTGATGGGACAGGGGCCACCTATGGCTACACCTTC. Its protein product is CASSDGTGATYGYTF. Looking up the rest from reference TRBV2 and TRBJ1-2 gives the full variable domain: EPEVTQTPSHQVTQMGQEVILRCVPISNHLYFYWYRQILGQKVEFLVSFYNNEISEKSEIFDDQFSVERPDGSNFTLKIRSTKLEDSAMYFCASSDGTGATYGYTFGSGTRLTVV.

V gene TRBV5-6 combines with J gene TRBJ2-7, with D tentatively TRBD2 (6 bases). Trimming left V 0 bases short and J 1 base short, with 14 bases between. Germline CDR1 and CDR2: SGHDT and YYEEEE. The CDR3 spans 16 residues. CDR3 protein: CASSLAEGTGSYEQYF. CDR3 nucleotides: TGTGCCAGCAGCTTGGCGGAGGGGACGGGGTCCTACGAGCAGTACTTC.

The V gene is TRBV6-1, the J gene TRBJ1-5, with TRBD1 matching over 8 bases. Trimming removed 9 bases from V and 1 base from J; junction bases left unmatched: 8. In germline, CDR1 is MNHNS, CDR2 SASEGT. The CDR3 is made up of 15 amino acids. CDR3 loop: CASEDRERSNQPQHF. DNA of the CDR3: TGTGCCAGTGAGGACAGGGAACGGAGCAATCAGCCCCAGCATTTT.

The J gene is TRBJ1-4, the V gene TRBV7-9; D not resolved. CDR3 length equals 15 residues. Germline values: CDR1 SEHNR, CDR2 FQNEAQ (reference sequence). The V end was cut by 1 base, the J end by 3 bases, with 9 bases between. As DNA, the CDR3 is TGTGCCAGCAGCTTAGGAGGGATCGCTAATGAAAAACTGTTTTTT. It encodes CASSLGGIANEKLFF.

The gene calls are TRBV6-6 and TRBJ2-2; 7 nucleotides agree with TRBD1. Losses at the gene ends were 1 base for V and 1 base for J; bases not matched to a gene: 0. This CDR3 region has 15 residues. The V gene's germline CDR1 is MNHNY and CDR2 SVGAGI (reference sequence). For the CDR3, the DNA is TGTGCCAGCAGTTACTGGACAGGGAACACCGGGGAGCTGTTTTTT. Its protein is CASSYWTGNTGELFF.

V is TRBV11-2 and J is TRBJ2-1; D is perhaps TRBD2 (7 bases). Germline-derived CDR1 and CDR2 are SGHAT and FQNNGV. The CDR3 contains 18 residues. V was pared by 0 bases and J by 5 bases, with 20 bases between. The CDR3 coding sequence is TGTGCCAGCAGCTTAGAAGCCCCGGGGGGCGTACTTCACAATGAGCAGTTCTTC. Translated: CASSLEAPGGVLHNEQFF.

Details on this clone: Within the sample, other DNA sequences also encode this same CDR3. This rearrangement joins TRBV7-2 to TRBJ2-3; the match to TRBD2 covers 9 bases. V lost 1 base, J lost 1 base, and 3 bases stayed unmatched. This CDR3 has 16 residues. Germline CDR1 is SGHTA and CDR2 is FQGNSA. For the CDR3, the DNA is TGTGCCAGCAGCTTAGGCGCTAGCGGGGGCACAGATACGCAGTATTTT. This sequence encodes CASSLGASGGTDTQYF.

The rearrangement uses TRBV10-2 and TRBJ1-1; possibly TRBD1 for D (5 bases). There are 14 residues in the CDR3. Per germline, CDR1 WSHSY and CDR2 SAAADI. V shed 4 bases and J shed 2 bases, with 11 bases lying between them. The CDR3 is CASSVFGGNTEAFF. DNA of the CDR3: TGCGCCAGCAGTGTTTTCGGGGGAAACACTGAAGCTTTCTTT.

This clone has a handful of counts. The rearrangement joins TRBV5-1 to TRBJ2-7; 13 bases align to TRBD2. The CDR3 extends over 15 amino acids. V was pared by 4 bases and J by 5 bases, with 6 bases of the junction left unmatched. Germline CDR1 and CDR2: SGHRS and YFSETQ. The CDR3 loop is CASSVGTSGIDEQYF. Written as DNA, the CDR3 is TGCGCCAGCAGCGTCGGGACTAGCGGGATCGACGAGCAGTACTTC.